Described below is a single T cell receptor beta chain sequence and its context. This entry comes from a study of blood T cell repertoires in COVID-19. Clones were read by immunoSEQ multiplex PCR, and TCRdb kept only the in-frame ones, dropping some. The table records fewer than 600,000 clones, 80% to 90% of them present only once. Germline CDR1 and CDR2: MNHEY and SMNVEV (reference sequence). V trimming: 5 bases; J trimming: 3 bases; junction bases outside the gene matches: 6. The CDR3 consists of 15 residues. The clonotype comes from a man aged 18-30 years with COVID-19, enrolled during active disease. The V call is TRBV27, the J call TRBJ1-1; 10 nucleotides agree with TRBD1. The sequencing sample was made of peripheral blood. This CDR3 reads CASSSRQGADTEAFF. Here the CDR3 DNA reads TGTGCCAGCAGTAGCAGACAGGGGGCGGACACTGAAGCTTTCTTT.